Below, 10 T cell receptor beta chains from the same sample are listed, as sequenced in a study of OX40 agonist ivuxolimab in advanced cancers. Assay used: immunoSEQ multiplex PCR; TCRdb lists only in-frame clones, some missing. This table has fewer than 80,000 clones, approximately 85% appearing once. The sequencing used CD4+ or CD8+ T cells sorted from blood, collected in a trial of the OX40 agonist ivuxolimab. The origin of the receptors is an adult with an advanced solid tumor such as melanoma, head and neck, liver or kidney cancer.

This sequence joins TRBV6-5 and TRBJ1-1; TRBD1 aligns across 7 bases. The CDR3 runs to 14 residues. J lost 3 bases, V lost 6 bases, and 7 bases had no gene match. Germline CDR1 and CDR2: MNHEY and SVGAGI. As DNA, the CDR3 is TGTGCCAGCAGCCATAGGGACAGATACACTGAAGCTTTCTTT. Translation: CASSHRDRYTEAFF.

The chain combines TRBV7-9 with TRBJ2-5; maybe TRBD1 (5 bases). The closer fit of TRBJ2-7 to the DNA end suggests the J call may be wrong. From germline, CDR1 is SEHNR and CDR2 FQNEAQ (reference sequence). The CDR3 covers 14 residues. CDR3 region: CASSLYPGFNEQYF. CDR3 DNA: TGTGCCAGCAGCTTATACCCAGGGTTCAACGAGCAGTACTTC.

This rearrangement joins TRBV7-3 to TRBJ2-5; D tentatively fits TRBD1 or TRBD2 (6 bases each). The germline V gene has CDR1 SGHTA and CDR2 FQGTGA. CDR3 size: 17 residues. With 4 bases removed from V and 5 bases from J, the gap between germline ends came to 23 bases. As DNA, the CDR3 is TGTGCCAGCAGCTCCTCTCCCGGGGGCACGCTGGGGGAGACCCAGTACTTC. This sequence encodes CASSSSPGGTLGETQYF.

V and J are TRBV7-9 and TRBJ2-1; 11 nucleotides agree with TRBD2. Trimming took 10 bases from V and 6 from J; bases not matched to a gene: 14. The V gene's germline CDR1 is SEHNR and CDR2 FQNEAQ (reference sequence). The CDR3 loop spans 16 amino acids. The CDR3 spells CANEALAGGRVNEQFF. The CDR3 DNA reads TGTGCCAACGAAGCGCTAGCGGGGGGCCGGGTCAATGAGCAGTTCTTC.

The chain combines TRBV29-1 with TRBJ2-3, with 7 bases lining up with TRBD2. This CDR3 is built from 15 residues. Germline CDR1 and CDR2: SQVTM and ANQGSEA. V was clipped by 4 bases and J by 1 base; unmatched bases: 8. This chain's CDR3 is CSVGTGGRGTDTQYF. The CDR3 nucleotides are TGCAGCGTTGGAACGGGGGGTAGGGGCACAGATACGCAGTATTTT.

The CDR3 DNA reads as TGTGCCAGCAGCTTGGGACTAGCGGGGGCCCGAGAGACCCAGTACTTC. It encodes CASSLGLAGARETQYF. V is TRBV7-3 and J is TRBJ2-5, with 14 bases identical to TRBD2. V was clipped by 3 bases and J by 4 bases; unmatched bases: 4. The CDR3 covers 16 residues. Looked up from germline, CDR1 is SGHTA and CDR2 is FQGTGA.

The rearrangement uses TRBV10-3 and TRBJ2-5; the match to TRBD1 covers 12 bases. Germline assignment: CDR1 ENHRY and CDR2 SYGVKD. Trimming cost V 5 bases and J 2 bases; bases outside gene matches: 3. CDR3 length equals 15 residues. CDR3 DNA sequence: TGTGCCATCAGTTGGGACAGGGGGCTACAAGAGACCCAGTACTTC. Protein product: CAISWDRGLQETQYF.

The chain's CDR3 is CASSVATQNTEAFF. The CDR3 coding sequence is TGTGCCAGCAGCGTAGCCACTCAGAACACTGAAGCTTTCTTT. The chain joins TRBV9 to TRBJ1-1, with D uncertain. Germline loops: CDR1 SGDLS, CDR2 YYNGEE. The V end was cut by 0 bases, the J end by 1 base, with 7 bases between. This CDR3 contains 14 residues.

V and J are TRBV7-9 and TRBJ2-6, with a tentative D call TRBD1 (5 bases). Germline CDR1 SEHNR, CDR2 FQNEAQ (reference sequence). V was trimmed by 5 bases and J by 0 bases, leaving 20 bases between them. The CDR3 extends over 19 amino acids. DNA for the CDR3: TGTGCCAGCAGCCTTTTTACAGGAGCAACCCTCTCTGGGGCCAACGTCCTGACTTTC. Encoded protein: CASSLFTGATLSGANVLTF.

The chain combines TRBV6-1 with TRBJ2-7, with D maybe TRBD1 (5 bases). The CDR3 loop spans 15 amino acids. V lost 1 base to trimming and J lost 3 bases, with 13 bases between them. Germline CDR1 MNHNS, CDR2 SASEGT. The CDR3 region is CASSEGAGILYEQYF. CDR3 coding DNA: TGTGCCAGCAGTGAAGGTGCAGGGATCCTCTACGAGCAGTACTTC.